The present T cell receptor (beta chain) was sequenced within a study of T cells after yellow fever vaccination. Findings and limits, study-wide: Only a small proportion of the clonotypes turned up in both the CD4 and the CD8 compartments, likely arising from convergent recombination.

MiXCR, run by TCRdb on the 5' RACE reads, gives a single entry per CDR3 protein. The sample contains just under 600,000 distinct CDR3 sequences, approximately 15% of which appear only once. There are 15 residues in the CDR3. V was cut by 2 bases and J by 5 bases, with 10 bases left in between. As concerns this clonotype: What it recognizes is unknown.

The receptor's source is a man between 25 and 39 years old who received the YFV17D yellow fever vaccine. The chain employs TRBV12-3 or TRBV12-4 and TRBJ1-6; possibly TRBD1 for D (5 bases). This specimen consisted of PBMCs, obtained on the day of the yellow fever booster vaccination. This CDR3 is CASSLSGINNSPLHF. Written as DNA, the CDR3 is TGTGCCAGCAGTTTATCAGGGATCAATAATTCACCCCTCCACTTT.